This entry features one TCR beta chain sequence. The method was immunoSEQ multiplex PCR; TCRdb's version includes in-frame clones alone and lacks a portion of them. The table lists some 2.1 million clones, 95% of them singletons. The CDR3 has 16 residues. The trim removed 4 bases at V and 2 bases at J, leaving 10 bases unmatched. In germline, CDR1 is MGHRA, CDR2 YSYEKL. CD45RA+ naive and CD45RA-negative memory subsets were separated from CD4+ cells. The data were taken from a study of shared clonotypes between healthy human individuals. The sample was naive CD4+ T cells sorted from blood. This sample's subset: CD45RA+ positively selected. The receptor comes from a man between 18 and 29 years old in good health. The V and J genes are TRBV4-1 and TRBJ2-5; 7 nucleotides match TRBD2. CDR3 in DNA: TGCGCCAGCAGCCGGAGAAGGAGCGGGACGCAAGAGACCCAGTACTTC. This codes for CASSRRRSGTQETQYF.